This passage covers 23 T cell receptor beta chains from one sample sequenced in a study of T cells in Graves' hyperthyroidism and ophthalmopathy (dated by TCRdb to about 2019). Library creation used multiplex PCR. TCRdb shows the sequencer as Illumina HiSeq 2000. Amplification of TCR beta CDR3 regions was carried out from RNA transcripts. The TCR CDR3 was subjected to a first round of RT-PCR using the HTBI primer set and the Qiagen OneStep RT-PCR kit. Using fastp trimming at Q25 and MiXCR clonotype assembly, TCRdb reanalyzed the public sequencing data and kept in-frame beta chains. Rows with one shared CDR3 protein collapse into an entry with the most common genes and DNA. This sample is represented by 640,000 or so distinct CDR3 sequences; approximately 15% of them were singletons. Together, the top ten hold around 7% of the sample. The sequencing input was blood. Every receptor here comes from a woman aged 18 to 35 with Graves' ophthalmopathy.

This clonotype occurred many times. The chain carries TRBV7-9 and TRBJ2-7; TRBD1 or TRBD2 may be the D gene (5 bases each). The CDR3 consists of 16 residues. The ends were cut back, 5 bases at V and 0 bases at J, with 17 bases in the middle. The germline V gene encodes CDR1 SEHNR and CDR2 FQNEAQ (reference sequence). The DNA of the CDR3 is TGTGCCAGCAGCCTACTCCGGGACGATCCCTCCTACGAGCAGTACTTC. Amino acid sequence: CASSLLRDDPSYEQYF.

The chain has TRBV5-6 and TRBJ2-1; D is perhaps TRBD2 (5 bases). This CDR3 is 16 amino acids long. Trimming took off 0 bases at V and 9 bases at J, with 19 bases between the two ends. Germline CDR1 is SGHDT and CDR2 is YYEEEE. The CDR3 is CASSLGASGKAVEQFF. In nucleotides, the CDR3 is TGTGCCAGCAGCTTGGGGGCGTCGGGAAAGGCGGTTGAGCAGTTCTTC.

This clonotype showed up just a few times. The chain has TRBV27 and TRBJ2-7, with D perhaps matching TRBD2 (6 bases). V was shortened by 7 bases and J by 2 bases, with 15 bases between the two germline ends. Germline CDR1 MNHEY, CDR2 SMNVEV (reference sequence). This CDR3 has 14 residues. This CDR3 is CASTRDFFPYEQYF. The CDR3 bases are TGTGCCAGCACCCGGGACTTTTTCCCCTACGAGCAGTACTTC.

This clonotype was detected many times. The chain recombines TRBV27 with TRBJ2-5; 7 bases line up with TRBD1. V gave up 4 bases and J gave up 5 bases; unmatched junction bases: 10. Looked up from germline, CDR1 is MNHEY and CDR2 is SMNVEV (reference sequence). This CDR3 comprises 15 residues. CDR3 DNA: TGTGCCAGCAGTTCCCCAGGGGGTGGGAGTGAGACCCAGTACTTC. Translated: CASSSPGGGSETQYF.

Of note for this clonotype: This may come from a read error, since a much larger clone is one base off. The rearrangement joins TRBV7-3 to TRBJ2-7; D unclear. V lost 2 bases, J lost 4 bases, and 12 bases lay in between. The CDR3 has 14 residues. The germline V gene encodes CDR1 SGHTA and CDR2 FQGTGA. In DNA form, the CDR3 reads TGTGCCAGCAGCTTAGACGGTGTGGGATACGAGCAGTACTTC. The encoded protein is CASSLDGVGYEQYF.

This clonotype came up many times. The chain has TRBV28 and TRBJ2-1; D is ambiguous. This CDR3 contains 15 residues. The germline CDR1 and CDR2 sequences are MDHEN and SYDVKM. Trimming stripped 5 bases from V and 4 bases from J, with 15 bases between. CDR3 coding DNA: TGTGCCAGCAGTGTCGCGAGAGGAGCGTACAATGAGCAGTTCTTC. Residues: CASSVARGAYNEQFF.

This chain connects TRBV27 to TRBJ1-1; possibly TRBD1 for D (5 bases). The V and J ends lost 8 bases and 5 bases respectively, with 18 bases between them. CDR1 is MNHEY and CDR2 is SMNVEV in the germline V gene (reference sequence). This CDR3 has 14 amino acids. The DNA of the CDR3 is TGTGCCAGCTCACGTACCGTGGAGGGGACTGAAGCTTTCTTT. This encodes CASSRTVEGTEAFF.

V usage is TRBV7-2 and J usage is TRBJ1-2, with 9 nucleotides matching TRBD1. The CDR3 length is 19 residues. The J segment lost 4 bases and the V segment lost 1 base, leaving 16 bases of the junction unmatched. The germline CDR1 and CDR2 sequences are SGHTA and FQGNSA. CDR3 bases: TGTGCCAGCAGCTTAGATAACTCGGCTTGGGACAGGGAAGCCTATGGCTACACCTTC. Amino acid sequence: CASSLDNSAWDREAYGYTF.

The table lists this clonotype with many counts. This sequence joins TRBV7-8 and TRBJ2-7; TRBD2 is a possible D gene (6 bases). The germline CDR1 and CDR2 sequences are SGHVS and FQNEAQ. The V and J ends lost 3 bases and 2 bases respectively, with 11 bases between them. The CDR3 is made up of 14 amino acids. The CDR3 DNA sequence: TGTGCCAGCAGCTTGGGACTGCTTACCTACGAGCAGTACTTC. This gives the protein CASSLGLLTYEQYF.

This CDR3 reads CASRPRWRTGNTEAFF. The CDR3 coding sequence is TGTGCCAGCAGACCCAGGTGGAGGACAGGGAACACTGAAGCTTTCTTT. The chain is built from TRBV27 and TRBJ1-1; TRBD1 agrees at 7 bases. The V gene end was trimmed by 6 bases and the J gene end by 1 base; junction bases not matched to a gene: 11. This CDR3 has 16 residues. Germline V gives CDR1 MNHEY, CDR2 SMNVEV (reference sequence).

Worth noting for this clonotype: Germline is not matched at one junction end, which may reflect a read error. The chain is built from TRBV5-1 and TRBJ1-4; tentative D call: TRBD1 (5 bases). This CDR3 comprises 15 residues. From germline, CDR1 is SGHRS and CDR2 YFSETQ. DNA for the CDR3: TGCGTCAGCAGCTTGAGACAGTGGACCAATGAAAAACTGTTTTTT. It is translated as CVSSLRQWTNEKLFF.

The table lists this clonotype with many counts. The chain combines TRBV6-1 with TRBJ2-7, with D tentatively TRBD1 (6 bases). CDR1 is MNHNS, CDR2 SASEGT, per germline. This CDR3 contains 13 residues. V was cut by 9 bases and J by 0 bases, with 12 bases left in between. The CDR3 reads CASPADSSYEQYF. The DNA of the CDR3 is TGTGCCAGTCCAGCGGACAGCTCCTACGAGCAGTACTTC.

V gene TRBV7-2 combines with J gene TRBJ2-5; TRBD2 is a possible D gene (7 bases). CDR3 length: 17 residues. The V end was cut by 2 bases, the J end by 4 bases, with 20 bases between. Germline V CDR1 and CDR2: SGHTA, FQGNSA. The CDR3 loop is CASSLWGGRGAGETQYF. The CDR3, as DNA: TGTGCCAGCAGCTTATGGGGGGGGAGGGGGGCGGGAGAGACCCAGTACTTC.

This clonotype has only a few counts. Because it lacks the conserved phenylalanine or tryptophan at the end, this CDR3 is likely a read error. The rearrangement joins TRBV29-1 to TRBJ1-5; 8 positions match TRBD1. The V gene end was trimmed by 5 bases and the J gene end by 3 bases; junction bases not matched to a gene: 3. This CDR3 spans 13 amino acids. Germline V CDR1 and CDR2: SQVTM, ANQGSEA. The CDR3, as DNA: TGCAGCGTTAAGGACAGGGACAATCAGCCCCAGCATCTT. It is translated as CSVKDRDNQPQHL.

In this sample, this clonotype turned up a few times. The chain recombines TRBV27 with TRBJ1-1; D is unclear. Trimming pared 6 bases from V and 7 bases from J, leaving 15 bases between. CDR1 MNHEY and CDR2 SMNVEV come from the germline V gene (reference sequence). The CDR3 has 13 residues. The CDR3 DNA reads as TGTGCCAGCAGGCGTATAGGTGTGAGTGAAGCTTTCTTT. This translates into CASRRIGVSEAFF.

This clonotype was detected many times. The rearrangement uses TRBV6-1 and TRBJ1-2, with D possibly TRBD1 on 5 matching bases. The V gene's germline CDR1 is MNHNS and CDR2 SASEGT. With 6 bases removed from V and 2 bases from J, the gap between germline ends came to 16 bases. The CDR3 contains 15 residues. The CDR3 DNA sequence: TGTGCCAGCAGGTCACCGGGCAAGGGGAACTATGGCTACACCTTC. This encodes CASRSPGKGNYGYTF.

At least ten counts were recorded for this clonotype. The chain combines TRBV20-1 with TRBJ2-5, with a possible D match to TRBD2 (5 bases). This CDR3 region has 16 residues. The V gene lost 4 bases and the J gene lost 4 bases, with 22 bases spanning the gap. From germline, CDR1 is DFQATT and CDR2 SNEGSKA (reference sequence). CDR3 coding DNA: TGCAGTGCTATCCCCATCCTCCGGGAAGGTTCAGAGACCCAGTACTTC. Translation: CSAIPILREGSETQYF.

About this clonotype itself: This may stem from a read error, because a much larger clone lies one nucleotide away. The chain is built from TRBV28 and TRBJ2-7; D uncertain. CDR1 is MDHEN, CDR2 SYDVKM, per germline. There are 13 residues in the CDR3. CDR3 protein: CASSSSDLYERYF. The CDR3 region has the DNA TGTGCCAGCAGTAGCAGTGATTTATACGAGCGGTACTTC.

The table lists this clonotype with many counts. The rearrangement links TRBV20-1 to TRBJ2-3, with 9 bases lining up with TRBD2. Germline V lookup: CDR1 DFQATT, CDR2 SNEGSKA (reference sequence). J lost 4 bases, V lost 0 bases, and 5 bases had no gene match. The CDR3 has 15 amino acids. The CDR3 spells CSAREGLAEADTQYF. The CDR3 bases are TGCAGTGCTAGAGAGGGACTAGCAGAGGCAGATACGCAGTATTTT.

Details on this clonotype: This may stem from a read error, because a much larger clone lies one nucleotide away. The chain recombines TRBV30 with TRBJ1-5; no firm D call. The V gene lost 8 bases and the J gene lost 3 bases, with 17 bases spanning the gap. This CDR3 comprises 14 residues. Germline lookup yields CDR1 GTSNPN and CDR2 SVGIG (reference sequence). CDR3 nucleotides: TGTGCCCGGACGGGAGGGCAGGCCAATCAGCCCCAGCATTTT. Translated: CARTGGQANQPQHF. The variable domain in full, with the rest retrieved from reference TRBV30 and TRBJ1-5, is SQTIHQWPATLVQPVGSPLSLECTVEGTSNPNLYWYRQAAGRGLQLLFYSVGIGQISSEVPQNLSASRPQDRQFILSSKKLLLSDSGFYLCARTGGQANQPQHFGDGTRLSIL.

This chain uses TRBV11-2 with TRBJ1-3; D perhaps matches TRBD1 (5 bases). Germline-derived CDR1 and CDR2 are SGHAT and FQNNGV. Deletions cut 4 bases from V and 3 bases from J, with 25 bases between. This CDR3 has 19 residues. The CDR3 reads CASSSPKWLRVHFGNTIYF. Here the CDR3 DNA reads TGTGCCAGCAGCTCACCGAAGTGGCTCAGGGTTCACTTTGGAAACACCATATATTTT.

The rearrangement uses TRBV19 and TRBJ1-1; D is unclear. V lost 6 bases, J lost 0 bases, and 14 bases lay in between. Per germline, CDR1 LNHDA and CDR2 SQIVND (reference sequence). CDR3 length: 15 amino acids. The CDR3 DNA is TGTGCCAGTAGCCCCTCACAAGTCATGAACACTGAAGCTTTCTTT. It yields the protein CASSPSQVMNTEAFF.

This clonotype was detected ten times or more. The rearrangement uses TRBV7-3 and TRBJ2-7, with 12 positions matching TRBD2. The CDR3 totals 16 residues. Germline CDR1 SGHTA, CDR2 FQGTGA. V was clipped by 3 bases and J by 4 bases; unmatched bases: 7. CDR3 sequence: CASSFDGLAGSYEQYF. CDR3 sequence (DNA): TGTGCCAGCAGCTTTGACGGACTAGCGGGAAGTTACGAGCAGTACTTC.